Following are 9 T cell receptor beta chains from one sample sequenced in a study of T-cell memory formation after mild COVID-19. TCRdb reprocessed the 5' RACE reads via MiXCR and lists one record per CDR3 protein. In the table there are some 300,000 distinct CDR3 sequences, approximately 22% of which are singletons. The specimen sequenced was PBMCs or a T cell subset sorted from them (not recorded which). The source of these receptors is a man aged 18 to 29 who had mild COVID-19 (a few samples of this study predate the infection). Cell type and time point are not known.

The chain combines TRBV6-5 with TRBJ2-5, with 16 positions matching TRBD2. V was pared by 8 bases and J by 5 bases, with 8 bases of the junction left unmatched. This CDR3 has 16 residues. Per the germline V gene, CDR1 is MNHEY and CDR2 is SVGAGI. The CDR3 here is CASRIMGLAGGETQYF. The CDR3 DNA follows: TGTGCCAGCCGGATAATGGGACTAGCGGGGGGGGAGACCCAGTACTTC.

This clonotype was recorded at least ten times. V usage is TRBV4-3 and J usage is TRBJ2-4; 8 positions match TRBD2. Germline V lookup: CDR1 LGHNA, CDR2 YSLEER. The CDR3 is 15 amino acids. Unmatched junction bases numbered 6, after V lost 0 bases and J lost 8 bases. CDR3 sequence: CASSQDRGGRDIQYF. The DNA for the CDR3 is TGCGCCAGCAGCCAAGATCGGGGGGGGCGAGACATTCAGTACTTC.

In this sample, this clonotype turned up many times. The rearrangement links TRBV5-4 to TRBJ2-7, with 7 bases fitting TRBD1. The germline gives CDR1 SGHNT, CDR2 YYREEE (reference sequence). The CDR3 is made up of 13 amino acids. The junction had 1 base not matched to a gene; V was cut back by 3 bases and J by 1 base. In DNA form, the CDR3 reads TGTGCCAGCAGCTGGGACAGTTCCTACGAGCAGTACTTC. Its translation is CASSWDSSYEQYF.

This clonotype was seen many times. The V call is TRBV6-5, the J call TRBJ1-2; maybe TRBD1 (6 bases). The CDR3 covers 13 residues. Germline V gene data show CDR1 as MNHEY and CDR2 as SVGAGI. V dropped 6 bases and J dropped 6 bases, with 14 bases sitting between them. The DNA of the CDR3 is TGTGCCAGCAGCCTGGTCAGGGGCGATGGCTACACCTTC. Translating it yields CASSLVRGDGYTF.

This clonotype was picked up a small number of times. The CDR3, as DNA: TGTGCCAGCAGGGAGGAGAGTTACAATGAGCAGTTCTTC. Translated: CASREESYNEQFF. This chain connects TRBV2 to TRBJ2-1; D may be TRBD2 (5 bases). The V gene lost 6 bases and the J gene lost 4 bases, with 10 bases spanning the gap. The V gene's germline CDR1 is SNHLY and CDR2 FYNNEI. This CDR3 spans 13 amino acids.

The chain couples TRBV5-6 to TRBJ2-7; 9 bases match TRBD1. This CDR3 spans 12 amino acids. After removal of 3 bases from V and 5 bases from J, the junction contained 0 bases not matched to a gene. CDR1 is SGHDT, CDR2 YYEEEE, per germline. The CDR3 reads CASSWTGDEQYV. CDR3 nucleotides: TGTGCCAGCAGCTGGACAGGGGACGAGCAGTACGTC.

This clonotype was seen a handful of times. The chain uses TRBV30 and TRBJ1-5, with a possible D match to TRBD1 (5 bases). Trimming took 3 bases from V and 6 from J, leaving 12 bases between them. The CDR3 sequence is 13 residues long. Germline assignment: CDR1 GTSNPN and CDR2 SVGIG (reference sequence). The CDR3 region is CAWSRPRGQPQHF. CDR3 bases: TGTGCCTGGAGCCGTCCAAGGGGTCAGCCCCAGCATTTT. The full variable domain, rest sourced from reference TRBV30 and TRBJ1-5, is SQTIHQWPATLVQPVGSPLSLECTVEGTSNPNLYWYRQAAGRGLQLLFYSVGIGQISSEVPQNLSASRPQDRQFILSSKKLLLSDSGFYLCAWSRPRGQPQHFGDGTRLSIL.

The chain recombines TRBV7-8 with TRBJ2-7, with no clear D. CDR1 SGHVS and CDR2 FQNEAQ come from the germline V gene. Between the trimmed V and J ends, which lost 0 bases and 0 bases, there was a span of 9 bases. This CDR3 contains 15 residues. CDR3 residues: CASSLAGFPSYEQYF. The CDR3 DNA follows: TGTGCCAGCAGCTTAGCGGGGTTTCCCTCCTACGAGCAGTACTTC.

This clonotype was counted at least ten times. The CDR3 bases are TGCAGCGTTCAAGCGGGGGCGGACGAGCAGTACTTC. Amino acids: CSVQAGADEQYF. The rearrangement uses TRBV29-1 and TRBJ2-7; 8 nucleotides agree with TRBD2. The V segment lost 5 bases and the J segment 5 bases; nucleotides outside the gene matches: 5. CDR1 SQVTM and CDR2 ANQGSEA come from the germline V gene. The CDR3 sequence is 12 residues long.